This T cell receptor (beta chain) comes out of a study of CXCR3-negative and CXCR3-positive naive CD8 T cells. Study-wide findings and caveats: CXCR3-negative and CXCR3-positive naive cells shared comparable TRBV-TRBJ usage, but memory cells did not. Similar levels of surface CD5 were seen between naive subsets; TCR strength was inferred from TRB CDR3 properties. For memory CD8+ cells diversity was much lower, but both naive subsets had comparably high diversity. The study found more hydrophobic TRB CDR3s in CXCR3-positive naive cells than in CXCR3-negative naive cells.

5' RACE with UMI labels generated the TRB cDNA libraries. TCRdb reprocessed the 5' RACE reads and stores each CDR3 protein as one record, lacking DNA. In total, the table holds about 60,000 distinct CDR3 sequences. Germline V gene sequence: CDR1 SGDLS, CDR2 YYNGEE. The CDR3 contains 13 residues. Turning to this clonotype: Its target is not known.

The receptor's source is a human donor in good health. Some clones in this sample may be carry-over from other donors' samples. The chain links TRBV9 to TRBJ1-6. The specimen sequenced was naive CXCR3+ CD8+ T cells from blood. The subset is: CD45RO-CCR7+CD27+CD95- naive CD8+ T cells expressing CXCR3 (TNR3+). The CDR3 spells CASSGGGLSPLHF. The full variable domain, completed using reference TRBV9 and TRBJ1-6, is DSGVTQTPKHLITATGQRVTLRCSPRSGDLSVYWYQQSLDQGLQFLIQYYNGEERAKGNILERFSAQQFPDLHSELNLSSLELGDSALYFCASSGGGLSPLHFGNGTRLTVT.